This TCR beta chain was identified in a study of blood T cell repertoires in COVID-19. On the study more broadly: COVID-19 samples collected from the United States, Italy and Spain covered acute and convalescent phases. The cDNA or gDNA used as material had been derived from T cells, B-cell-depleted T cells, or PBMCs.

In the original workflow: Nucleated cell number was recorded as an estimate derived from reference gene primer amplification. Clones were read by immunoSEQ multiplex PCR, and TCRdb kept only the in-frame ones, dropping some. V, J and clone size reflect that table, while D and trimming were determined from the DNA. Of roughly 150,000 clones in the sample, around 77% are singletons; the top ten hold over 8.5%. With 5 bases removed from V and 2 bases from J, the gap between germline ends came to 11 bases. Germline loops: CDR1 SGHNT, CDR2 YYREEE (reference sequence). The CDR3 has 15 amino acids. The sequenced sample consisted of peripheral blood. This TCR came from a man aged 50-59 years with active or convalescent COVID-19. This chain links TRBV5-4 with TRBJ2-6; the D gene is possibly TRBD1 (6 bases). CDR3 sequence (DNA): TGTGCCAGCAGGGACAGATATACTGGGGCCAACGTCCTGACTTTC. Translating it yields CASRDRYTGANVLTF.